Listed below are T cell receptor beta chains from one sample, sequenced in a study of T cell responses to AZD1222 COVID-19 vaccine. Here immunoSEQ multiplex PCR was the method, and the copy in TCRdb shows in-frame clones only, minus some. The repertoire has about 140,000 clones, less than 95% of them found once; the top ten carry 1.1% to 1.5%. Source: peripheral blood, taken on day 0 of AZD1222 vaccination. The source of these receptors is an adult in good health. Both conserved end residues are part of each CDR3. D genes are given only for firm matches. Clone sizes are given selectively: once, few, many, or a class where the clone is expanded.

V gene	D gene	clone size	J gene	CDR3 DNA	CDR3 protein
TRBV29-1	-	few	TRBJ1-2	TGCAGCGTTGAAGATGGACAGAACTATGGCTACACCTTC	CSVEDGQNYGYTF
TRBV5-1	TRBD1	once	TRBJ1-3	TGCGCCAGCAGCTTGGACGGACAGGGGAGCGACACCATATATTTT	CASSLDGQGSDTIYF
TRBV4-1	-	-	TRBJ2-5	TGCGCCAGCAGCCCGTCGGAAGAGGCTAGCCCCCAAGAGACCCAGTACTTC	CASSPSEEASPQETQYF
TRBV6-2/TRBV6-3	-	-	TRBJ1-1	TGTGCCAGCAGCATCAGGGTGGAGAACACTGAAGCTTTCTTT	CASSIRVENTEAFF
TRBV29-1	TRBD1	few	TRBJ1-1	TGCAGCGTTGGACAGGGGAAGAACACTGAAGCTTTCTTT	CSVGQGKNTEAFF
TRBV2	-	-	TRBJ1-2	TGTGCCAGCAGTGAAGACCGGGCAGCCCTCGACTATGGCTACACCTTC	CASSEDRAALDYGYTF
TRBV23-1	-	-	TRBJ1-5	TGCGCCATCACAGAGCCCCAGCATTTT	CAITEPQHF
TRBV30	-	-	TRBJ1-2	TGTGCCTGGAAGGCGGATAACTATGGCTACACCTTC	CAWKADNYGYTF
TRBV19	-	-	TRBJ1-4	TGTGCCAGTAGTATTTCGGACGCAACTAATGAAAAACTGTTTTTT	CASSISDATNEKLFF
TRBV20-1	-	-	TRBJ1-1	TGCAGTGCAACGTGGGGCACTGAAGCTTTCTTT	CSATWGTEAFF
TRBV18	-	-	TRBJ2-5	TGTGCCAGCTCACCTGGGACACCGAGGGAGACCCAGTACTTC	CASSPGTPRETQYF
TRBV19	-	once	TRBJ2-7	TGTGCCAGTAGTATTGGACTTCGAGGCTACGAGCAGTACTTC	CASSIGLRGYEQYF
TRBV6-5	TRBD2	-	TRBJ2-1	TGTGCCAGCAGTCCCGGACTAGCGGGAGAGGGTGAGCAGTTCTTC	CASSPGLAGEGEQFF
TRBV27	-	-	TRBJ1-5	TGTGCCAGCAGTCCCGGGATTGGCAATCAGCCCCAGCATTTT	CASSPGIGNQPQHF
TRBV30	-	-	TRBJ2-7	TGTGCCTGGCTTCGTGGGGCCACCTACGAGCAGTACTTC	CAWLRGATYEQYF
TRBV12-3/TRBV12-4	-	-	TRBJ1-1	TGTGCCAGCAGCCGGGACATGGTTAGAGCTTTCTTT	CASSRDMVRAFF
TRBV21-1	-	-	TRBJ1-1	TGTGCCAGGAGGTGGTGGGACAGGGACATTGGCACTGAAGCTTTCTTT	CARRWWDRDIGTEAFF
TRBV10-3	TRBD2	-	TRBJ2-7	TGTGCCATCAGTGAGCTAGCGGGGGACTACGAGCAGTACTTC	CAISELAGDYEQYF
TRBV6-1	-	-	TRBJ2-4	TGTGCCAGCAGTGAAGCGCGGTATACAGGTCCAAACATTCAGTACTTC	CASSEARYTGPNIQYF
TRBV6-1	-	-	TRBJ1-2	TGTGCCAGCAGTGAAGCGCCCAGGAGGGGCTATGGCTACACCTTC	CASSEAPRRGYGYTF
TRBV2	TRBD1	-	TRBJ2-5	TGTGCCAGCAGTGAGGGACAGGGGATGGCGAAAGAGACCCAGTACTTC	CASSEGQGMAKETQYF
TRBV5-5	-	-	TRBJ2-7	TGTGCCAGCAGCTTTGGGGGCAGTCCCGTCTACGAGCAGTACTTC	CASSFGGSPVYEQYF
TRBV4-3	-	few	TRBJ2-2	TGCGCCAGCAGCCAAGATTGGGGAGGGGGAGCGAACACCGGGGAGCTGTTTTTT	CASSQDWGGGANTGELFF
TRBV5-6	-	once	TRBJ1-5	TGTGCCAGCAGCTTGGGTAGGACTCAGCCCCAGCATTTT	CASSLGRTQPQHF
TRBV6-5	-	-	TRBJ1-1	TGTGCCAGCAGTTATTCTGGGACCTACACTGAAGCTTTCTTT	CASSYSGTYTEAFF
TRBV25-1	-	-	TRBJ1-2	TGTGCCAGCAGTGAATGGGAGGGTTATGGCTACACCTTC	CASSEWEGYGYTF
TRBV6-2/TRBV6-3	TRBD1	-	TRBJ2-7	TGTGCCAGCAGCCCCCAGGGGGCGGGGTCCTACGAGCAGTACTTC	CASSPQGAGSYEQYF
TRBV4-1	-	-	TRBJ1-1	TGCGCCAGCAGCCCTCATTTGGTCCAGAACACTGAAGCTTTCTTT	CASSPHLVQNTEAFF
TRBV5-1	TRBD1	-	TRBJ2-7	TGCGCCAGCAGCTTCGGTGCAGGGGGCGAATACGAGCAGTACTTC	CASSFGAGGEYEQYF
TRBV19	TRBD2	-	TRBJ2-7	TGTGCCAGTAGTGTGTCTAGCGGATTTGCTAAGGAGCAGTACTTC	CASSVSSGFAKEQYF
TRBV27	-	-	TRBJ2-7	TGTGCCAGCAGTTTACGAGGTGGGAGATACGAGCAGTACTTC	CASSLRGGRYEQYF
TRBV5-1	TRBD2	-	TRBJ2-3	TGCGCCAGCAGCGCCAACCCCCTTCTAGCGGGGGCGGTCACAGATACGCAGTATTTT	CASSANPLLAGAVTDTQYF
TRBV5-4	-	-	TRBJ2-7	TGTGCCAGCAGCTCCGGGGGCATAATCTACGAGCAGTACTTC	CASSSGGIIYEQYF
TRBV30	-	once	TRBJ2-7	TGTGCCTGGAGTGTGGGGGGCTCCTACGAGCAGTACTTC	CAWSVGGSYEQYF
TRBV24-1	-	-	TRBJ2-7	TGTGCCACCAGTGATTTAGGCCAGCGCAGCGCTTCCTACGAGCAGTACTTC	CATSDLGQRSASYEQYF
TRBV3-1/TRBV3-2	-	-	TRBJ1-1	TGTGCAAGCGGGTGGGGAAACACTGAAGCTTTCTTT	CASGWGNTEAFF
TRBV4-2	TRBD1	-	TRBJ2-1	TGTGCCAGCAGCCAAGATTCGGGACAGGGCTACAATGAGCAGTTCTTC	CASSQDSGQGYNEQFF
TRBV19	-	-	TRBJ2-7	TGTGCCAGTAGTATCTCGGGGTACGAGCAGTACTTC	CASSISGYEQYF
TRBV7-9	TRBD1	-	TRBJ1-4	TGTGCCAGCAGCTTACGATTGACAGGGGGTAATGAAAAACTGTTTTTT	CASSLRLTGGNEKLFF
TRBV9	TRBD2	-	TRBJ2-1	TGTGCCAGCAGCGTAGGGCTAGCGGGGGGGAATGAGCAGTTCTTC	CASSVGLAGGNEQFF
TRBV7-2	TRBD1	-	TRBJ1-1	TGTGCCAGCAGCCCCCGGACAGGGATAACTGAAGCTTTCTTT	CASSPRTGITEAFF
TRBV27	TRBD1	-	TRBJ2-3	TGTGCCAGCAGTTACCCGGGACAGGGCCCAGATACGCAGTATTTT	CASSYPGQGPDTQYF
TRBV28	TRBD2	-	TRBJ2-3	TGTGCCAGCAGGCCTAGGACTAGCGGGGATAGCACAGATACGCAGTATTTT	CASRPRTSGDSTDTQYF
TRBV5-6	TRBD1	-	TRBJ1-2	TGTGCCAGCAGCTTGGCCCTGACAGGGTATGGCTACACCTTC	CASSLALTGYGYTF
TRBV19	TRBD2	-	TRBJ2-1	TGTGCCAGTAGTAGATCGGGACTAGCGGGAGAAGGCGAGCAGTTCTTC	CASSRSGLAGEGEQFF